What follows is one T cell receptor (beta chain) and its context. Clones were sequenced by immunoSEQ multiplex PCR, and TCRdb holds only the in-frame ones, with some missing. This sample has over 100,000 clones; just over 85% occur once, and the top ten carry 20% to 25%. The data belong to a study of T cell responses to AZD1222 COVID-19 vaccine. Trimming pared 3 bases from V and 0 bases from J, leaving 2 bases between. There are 12 residues in the CDR3. This clonotype was sampled from an adult in good health. The sample in question was peripheral blood, obtained on day 0 of AZD1222 vaccination. The chain is built from TRBV12-3 or TRBV12-4 and TRBJ1-1; no firm D call. The chain's CDR3 is CASSFLNTEAFF. CDR3 nucleotides: TGTGCCAGCAGTTTCTTGAACACTGAAGCTTTCTTT.